The present entry profiles one TCR beta chain with its context. Its specific antigen is unknown. No base qualities exist here, and no much larger clone lies one base off it. TCR beta repertoires were profiled from peripheral blood of under 15 young patients with multiple sclerosis to demonstrate the VDJtools post-analysis software. The multiple sclerosis patients were children and adolescents ranging in age from 6 to 15 years. In the germline V gene (reference sequence), CDR1 corresponds to PRHDT and CDR2 to FYEKMQ. V gives up 5 bases and J gives up 0 bases, and the segment between their germline ends measures 14 bases. There are 15 amino acids in the CDR3, from cysteine to phenylalanine inclusive. The read is trimmed to its CDR3 DNA, 45 bases read in frame from base 1. These data originate in a study of post-analysis software for immune sequencing data (dated by TCRdb to between 2014 and 2016). Background for the entire study: Relapsing-remitting, secondary progressive and progressive-relapsing multiple sclerosis were recorded as disease courses, and subtype annotation was lacking for some patients. The patient repertoires were compared against 11 previously published healthy control repertoires obtained from donors aged roughly 6 to 26 years. A subset of samples was prepared in parallel using single-end sample barcoding, then pooled and co-amplified after Illumina adapter ligation. The paper's findings and limits, for the study overall: Significantly higher frequencies in patients than in controls were found for a few TRBV segments, including TRBV5-6, TRBV5-1 and TRBV20-1. Multiple sclerosis patients had significantly lower normalized Chao1 diversity than controls, a result that suggests substantial peripheral T-cell clonal expansion. The multiple sclerosis patient group was slightly younger than the control group. Direct clustering with F measure showed strong co-clustering of samples prepared in the same batch, prompting a batch-effect correction.

Library preparation was by PCR. The data were produced on an Illumina HiSeq 2500. To reduce PCR and sequencing biases, unique molecular identifiers were built into the TCR beta cDNA libraries. Per 1 to 10 million input T cells, roughly 500,000 cDNA molecules were obtained, such that each molecule approximated one T cell. Patient libraries were prepared and sequenced with the same protocol used for the earlier healthy control dataset. Within a given batch, samples were prepared together, multiplexed and sequenced on the same HiSeq lane. On the study's bioinformatics: Raw barcoded reads were processed with MIGEC, discarding single-read molecular identifier groups before consensus assembly and CDR3 extraction. VDJtools was used for post-analysis of the clonotype tables, with diversity normalized by down-sampling every dataset to the smallest sample size. In repertoire overlap clustering, CDR3 amino acid sequences, but not nucleotide sequences, were matched to correct batch-related cross-sample contamination. TCRdb ran its own pipeline on the public reads, namely fastp trimming at Q25 and MiXCR clone calling, and kept in-frame beta chains. One record per CDR3 amino acid sequence lists the most common genes and DNA. The V and J calls and clone size are TCRdb's, not the authors'. The sample table lists about 770,000 distinct CDR3 sequences, more than 45% of them with a count of one. In total, the top ten clones hold roughly 4.9% of the sample.

The sample taken for sequencing was blood. The chain couples TRBV13 to TRBJ2-7; a tentative D match to TRBD1 spans 5 bases. The source of this sequence is a girl aged 10 to 17 with multiple sclerosis. The sequenced DNA: TGTGCCAGCAGCCAGGGCCTGACGAGCTCCTACGAGCAGTACTTC. Translated, it gives CASSQGLTSSYEQYF.